The rows below give T cell receptor beta chains drawn from one sample of a study of T cell repertoires in cytomegalovirus infection. TCRdb processed the reads anew with MiXCR; each CDR3 protein has one entry. The sample has approximately 1,000,000 distinct CDR3 sequences; more than 25% are singletons. Their specific antigens are unknown. This specimen consisted of cultured CD8+ T cells from PBMCs, obtained from culture after CMV antigen stimulation. All receptors derive from a human donor in good health (CMV status not recorded). Some clones in this sample may be carry-over from other donors' samples. Each CDR3 is given with its conserved first and last residue. Each record gives: CDR3 length, V gene, J gene, D gene, clone size, CDR3 protein, CDR3 DNA. A D gene is named only where the DNA matches it firmly. The size entry is marked missing in some rows and otherwise reads once, few, many or a size class.

CDR3 length: 17; V gene: TRBV6-1; J gene: TRBJ1-1; D gene: TRBD1; clone size: many; CDR3 protein: CASSEAAGQAMNTEAFF; CDR3 DNA: TGTGCCAGCAGTGAAGCGGCGGGACAGGCCATGAACACTGAAGCTTTCTTT
CDR3 length: 17; V gene: TRBV20-1; J gene: TRBJ2-1; D gene: TRBD2; clone size: .; CDR3 protein: CSASWTSGGDSYNEQFF; CDR3 DNA: TGCAGTGCTAGCTGGACTAGCGGGGGGGACTCCTACAATGAGCAGTTCTTC
CDR3 length: 12; V gene: TRBV12-3/TRBV12-4; J gene: TRBJ2-7; D gene: .; clone size: few; CDR3 protein: CASSWNSYEQYF; CDR3 DNA: TGTGCCAGCAGTTGGAACAGCTACGAGCAGTACTTC
CDR3 length: 16; V gene: TRBV6-1; J gene: TRBJ1-5; D gene: TRBD1; clone size: many; CDR3 protein: CASSEIQGVSNQPQHF; CDR3 DNA: TGTGCCAGCAGTGAAATTCAGGGGGTCAGCAATCAGCCCCAGCATTTT
CDR3 length: 14; V gene: TRBV20-1; J gene: TRBJ2-7; D gene: .; clone size: few; CDR3 protein: CSARDLETDYEQYF; CDR3 DNA: TGCAGTGCTAGAGATCTTGAGACAGACTACGAGCAGTACTTC
CDR3 length: 14; V gene: TRBV5-4; J gene: TRBJ2-7; D gene: .; clone size: many; CDR3 protein: CASSSRQPSFEQYF; CDR3 DNA: TGTGCCAGCAGCTCCCGACAGCCATCGTTCGAGCAGTACTTC
CDR3 length: 13; V gene: TRBV6-5; J gene: TRBJ1-3; D gene: .; clone size: .; CDR3 protein: CASSAGQWNTIYF; CDR3 DNA: TGTGCCAGCAGTGCAGGACAGTGGAACACCATATATTTT
CDR3 length: 15; V gene: TRBV20-1; J gene: TRBJ2-3; D gene: .; clone size: .; CDR3 protein: CSASWDFPGTDTQYF; CDR3 DNA: TGCAGTGCTAGTTGGGATTTCCCTGGCACAGATACGCAGTATTTT
CDR3 length: 15; V gene: TRBV7-6; J gene: TRBJ1-1; D gene: TRBD1; clone size: .; CDR3 protein: CASSLEGQGNTEAFF; CDR3 DNA: TGTGCCAGCAGCTTAGAGGGACAGGGAAACACTGAAGCTTTCTTT
CDR3 length: 17; V gene: TRBV7-9; J gene: TRBJ2-3; D gene: TRBD1; clone size: .; CDR3 protein: CASTTFSGDRSTDTQYF; CDR3 DNA: TGTGCCAGCACCACATTTTCCGGGGACAGAAGCACAGATACGCAGTATTTT
CDR3 length: 14; V gene: TRBV19; J gene: TRBJ1-5; D gene: .; clone size: .; CDR3 protein: CASRTGVVDQPQHF; CDR3 DNA: TGTGCCAGTAGGACGGGGGTTGTGGATCAGCCCCAGCATTTT
CDR3 length: 15; V gene: TRBV10-3; J gene: TRBJ1-2; D gene: .; clone size: .; CDR3 protein: CAISGRTGEGYGYTF; CDR3 DNA: TGTGCCATCAGTGGCAGGACCGGGGAGGGCTATGGCTACACCTTC
CDR3 length: 15; V gene: TRBV14; J gene: TRBJ2-3; D gene: .; clone size: .; CDR3 protein: CASSDRDTFRDTQYF; CDR3 DNA: TGTGCCAGCAGCGACCGGGACACTTTCAGGGATACGCAGTATTTT
CDR3 length: 14; V gene: TRBV19; J gene: TRBJ1-1; D gene: .; clone size: .; CDR3 protein: CASSIFRGDTEAFF; CDR3 DNA: TGTGCCAGTAGTATATTTCGGGGCGACACTGAAGCTTTCTTT
CDR3 length: 13; V gene: TRBV7-8; J gene: TRBJ2-1; D gene: .; clone size: few; CDR3 protein: CASSLERGNEQFF; CDR3 DNA: TGTGCCAGCAGCTTAGAAAGGGGGAATGAGCAGTTCTTC
CDR3 length: 18; V gene: TRBV6-5; J gene: TRBJ1-3; D gene: .; clone size: few; CDR3 protein: CASSYSSRSMISGNTIYF; CDR3 DNA: TGTGCCAGCAGTTACTCAAGTCGGTCGATGATCTCTGGAAACACCATATATTTT
CDR3 length: 15; V gene: TRBV19; J gene: TRBJ1-1; D gene: .; clone size: few; CDR3 protein: CASSIAAGEHTEAFF; CDR3 DNA: TGTGCCAGTAGTATAGCCGCCGGGGAACACACTGAAGCTTTCTTT
CDR3 length: 15; V gene: TRBV7-6; J gene: TRBJ1-5; D gene: .; clone size: many; CDR3 protein: CASSLEQGLNQPQHF; CDR3 DNA: TGTGCCAGCAGCTTAGAACAGGGTCTCAATCAGCCCCAGCATTTT
CDR3 length: 13; V gene: TRBV27; J gene: TRBJ2-7; D gene: TRBD1; clone size: .; CDR3 protein: CASWGQPNYEQYF; CDR3 DNA: TGTGCCAGCTGGGGACAGCCGAACTACGAGCAGTACTTC
CDR3 length: 11; V gene: TRBV6-6; J gene: TRBJ1-1; D gene: .; clone size: .; CDR3 protein: CASPMNTEAFF; CDR3 DNA: TGTGCCAGTCCCATGAACACTGAAGCTTTCTTT
CDR3 length: 15; V gene: TRBV29-1; J gene: TRBJ2-1; D gene: TRBD2; clone size: few; CDR3 protein: CSVEVRGLDFNEQFF; CDR3 DNA: TGCAGCGTTGAAGTAAGGGGACTAGATTTCAATGAGCAGTTCTTC
CDR3 length: 16; V gene: TRBV12-3/TRBV12-4; J gene: TRBJ2-1; D gene: TRBD1; clone size: many; CDR3 protein: CASRGQGQGSYNEQFF; CDR3 DNA: TGTGCCAGCAGGGGACAGGGGCAGGGCTCCTACAATGAGCAGTTCTTC
CDR3 length: 13; V gene: TRBV6-8; J gene: TRBJ1-2; D gene: .; clone size: few; CDR3 protein: CASSYSEGLGYTF; CDR3 DNA: TGTGCCAGCAGTTACTCAGAGGGGTTGGGCTACACCTTC
CDR3 length: 15; V gene: TRBV7-8; J gene: TRBJ2-7; D gene: TRBD1; clone size: few; CDR3 protein: CASSRSPGQLYEQYF; CDR3 DNA: TGTGCCAGCAGCAGATCCCCGGGACAGCTCTACGAGCAGTACTTC
CDR3 length: 15; V gene: TRBV4-1; J gene: TRBJ2-7; D gene: TRBD1; clone size: few; CDR3 protein: CASSQPQGALYEQYF; CDR3 DNA: TGCGCCAGCAGCCAACCACAGGGGGCCCTTTACGAGCAGTACTTC
CDR3 length: 14; V gene: TRBV7-2; J gene: TRBJ1-2; D gene: .; clone size: .; CDR3 protein: CASSLEAHLNGYTF; CDR3 DNA: TGTGCCAGCAGCTTAGAGGCTCATCTGAATGGCTACACCTTC
CDR3 length: 13; V gene: TRBV29-1; J gene: TRBJ2-3; D gene: .; clone size: .; CDR3 protein: CSVRGPSTDTQYF; CDR3 DNA: TGCAGCGTTCGGGGGCCTAGCACAGATACGCAGTATTTT
CDR3 length: 16; V gene: TRBV24-1; J gene: TRBJ2-1; D gene: .; clone size: few; CDR3 protein: CATSDFSKGAYNEQFF; CDR3 DNA: TGTGCCACCAGTGATTTTAGTAAAGGCGCCTACAATGAGCAGTTCTTC
CDR3 length: 15; V gene: TRBV7-8; J gene: TRBJ2-1; D gene: .; clone size: many; CDR3 protein: CASSLSAGPYNEQFF; CDR3 DNA: TGTGCCAGCAGCCTGAGCGCGGGCCCCTACAATGAGCAGTTCTTC
CDR3 length: 15; V gene: TRBV7-9; J gene: TRBJ2-2; D gene: .; clone size: .; CDR3 protein: CASSLNRRGTGELFF; CDR3 DNA: TGTGCCAGCAGCTTAAATAGGAGAGGCACCGGGGAGCTGTTTTTT
CDR3 length: 15; V gene: TRBV28; J gene: TRBJ2-3; D gene: TRBD2; clone size: few; CDR3 protein: CASTLLAKSTDTQYF; CDR3 DNA: TGTGCCAGCACCCTACTAGCGAAGTCCACAGATACGCAGTATTTT
CDR3 length: 15; V gene: TRBV19; J gene: TRBJ1-1; D gene: TRBD1; clone size: few; CDR3 protein: CASSRGGYLNTEAFF; CDR3 DNA: TGTGCCAGTAGTAGAGGGGGCTATTTGAACACTGAAGCTTTCTTT
CDR3 length: 16; V gene: TRBV7-9; J gene: TRBJ2-1; D gene: .; clone size: many; CDR3 protein: CASSPRETHSYNEQFF; CDR3 DNA: TGTGCCAGCAGCCCCCGCGAGACCCACTCCTACAATGAGCAGTTCTTC
CDR3 length: 13; V gene: TRBV9; J gene: TRBJ1-4; D gene: .; clone size: .; CDR3 protein: CASRAGSGEKLFF; CDR3 DNA: TGTGCCAGCAGGGCTGGCAGCGGAGAAAAACTGTTTTTT
CDR3 length: 15; V gene: TRBV6-1; J gene: TRBJ2-2; D gene: TRBD1; clone size: .; CDR3 protein: CASSEWDRVGRELFF; CDR3 DNA: TGTGCCAGCAGTGAATGGGACAGGGTGGGCCGGGAGCTGTTTTTT
CDR3 length: 16; V gene: TRBV7-8; J gene: TRBJ2-2; D gene: .; clone size: many; CDR3 protein: CASTEPNGASTGELFF; CDR3 DNA: TGTGCCAGCACTGAGCCGAACGGGGCCTCCACCGGGGAGCTGTTTTTT
CDR3 length: 13; V gene: TRBV12-3/TRBV12-4; J gene: TRBJ2-7; D gene: .; clone size: few; CDR3 protein: CASSLNPSYEQYF; CDR3 DNA: TGTGCCAGCAGTTTGAACCCAAGCTACGAGCAGTACTTC
CDR3 length: 17; V gene: TRBV12-3/TRBV12-4; J gene: TRBJ2-4; D gene: .; clone size: .; CDR3 protein: CANSLYPSGVSKNIQYF; CDR3 DNA: TGTGCCAACAGTTTATATCCGTCAGGGGTCTCCAAAAACATTCAGTACTTC
CDR3 length: 13; V gene: TRBV6-5; J gene: TRBJ2-2; D gene: .; clone size: few; CDR3 protein: CASKAAYTGELFF; CDR3 DNA: TGTGCCAGCAAGGCAGCTTACACCGGGGAGCTGTTTTTT
CDR3 length: 14; V gene: TRBV29-1; J gene: TRBJ2-3; D gene: .; clone size: few; CDR3 protein: CSVEGETFTDTQYF; CDR3 DNA: TGCAGCGTTGAAGGGGAGACTTTCACAGATACGCAGTATTTT
CDR3 length: 13; V gene: TRBV4-2; J gene: TRBJ1-2; D gene: .; clone size: many; CDR3 protein: CASSQALRDGYTF; CDR3 DNA: TGTGCCAGCAGCCAAGCCCTCAGGGACGGCTACACCTTC
CDR3 length: 16; V gene: TRBV12-3/TRBV12-4; J gene: TRBJ2-1; D gene: TRBD1; clone size: few; CDR3 protein: CASSLPGSQGANEQFF; CDR3 DNA: TGTGCCAGCAGCTTACCCGGATCACAGGGGGCTAATGAGCAGTTCTTC
CDR3 length: 13; V gene: TRBV19; J gene: TRBJ2-1; D gene: .; clone size: .; CDR3 protein: CASTHQGYNEQFF; CDR3 DNA: TGTGCCAGTACCCATCAGGGGTACAATGAGCAGTTCTTC
CDR3 length: 18; V gene: TRBV20-1; J gene: TRBJ2-5; D gene: TRBD2; clone size: .; CDR3 protein: CSARDQDGLAGGQETQYF; CDR3 DNA: TGCAGTGCTAGAGATCAGGACGGTTTAGCGGGGGGGCAAGAGACCCAGTACTTC
CDR3 length: 13; V gene: TRBV6-1; J gene: TRBJ2-1; D gene: .; clone size: .; CDR3 protein: CASRSRNYNEQFF; CDR3 DNA: TGTGCCAGCAGGTCTCGGAACTACAATGAGCAGTTCTTC
CDR3 length: 16; V gene: TRBV12-3/TRBV12-4; J gene: TRBJ1-5; D gene: .; clone size: .; CDR3 protein: CASMNPTGTSGQPQHF; CDR3 DNA: TGTGCCAGCATGAACCCCACCGGGACCTCAGGTCAGCCCCAGCATTTT
CDR3 length: 17; V gene: TRBV27; J gene: TRBJ2-5; D gene: .; clone size: .; CDR3 protein: CASSYSSLSVTTETQYF; CDR3 DNA: TGTGCCAGCAGTTATTCTAGCTTGAGTGTGACCACGGAGACCCAGTACTTC
CDR3 length: 15; V gene: TRBV5-5; J gene: TRBJ1-5; D gene: .; clone size: .; CDR3 protein: CASSLATDRNQPQHF; CDR3 DNA: TGTGCCAGCAGCTTGGCAACGGACCGCAATCAGCCCCAGCATTTT
CDR3 length: 16; V gene: TRBV11-2; J gene: TRBJ1-6; D gene: .; clone size: .; CDR3 protein: CASSEPARTYNSPLHF; CDR3 DNA: TGTGCCAGCAGCGAGCCAGCACGTACCTATAATTCACCCCTCCACTTT
CDR3 length: 15; V gene: TRBV28; J gene: TRBJ1-5; D gene: .; clone size: .; CDR3 protein: CASSPGLEFNQPQHF; CDR3 DNA: TGTGCCAGCAGTCCGGGACTGGAATTCAATCAGCCCCAGCATTTT
CDR3 length: 16; V gene: TRBV4-1; J gene: TRBJ2-5; D gene: TRBD1; clone size: .; CDR3 protein: CASSQGTGRGKETQYF; CDR3 DNA: TGTGCCAGCAGCCAGGGGACAGGGAGAGGGAAAGAGACCCAGTACTTC
CDR3 length: 12; V gene: TRBV10-3; J gene: TRBJ2-1; D gene: .; clone size: .; CDR3 protein: CAISELLNEQFF; CDR3 DNA: TGTGCCATCAGTGAACTCCTAAATGAGCAGTTCTTC
CDR3 length: 14; V gene: TRBV5-6; J gene: TRBJ1-2; D gene: .; clone size: few; CDR3 protein: CASSAGSDLLGYTF; CDR3 DNA: TGTGCCAGCAGCGCCGGGTCAGACCTTTTGGGCTACACCTTC
CDR3 length: 17; V gene: TRBV7-2; J gene: TRBJ2-1; D gene: TRBD1; clone size: many; CDR3 protein: CASSPTLQGLSYNEQFF; CDR3 DNA: TGTGCCAGCAGCCCAACCTTACAGGGGCTCTCCTACAATGAGCAGTTCTTC
CDR3 length: 15; V gene: TRBV7-8; J gene: TRBJ1-5; D gene: .; clone size: many; CDR3 protein: CASTQGLPSNQPQHF; CDR3 DNA: TGTGCCAGCACCCAAGGGCTACCTAGCAATCAGCCCCAGCATTTT
CDR3 length: 13; V gene: TRBV7-9; J gene: TRBJ2-7; D gene: .; clone size: few; CDR3 protein: CASSPRTDYEQYF; CDR3 DNA: TGTGCCAGCAGCCCGAGGACAGACTACGAGCAGTACTTC
CDR3 length: 14; V gene: TRBV9; J gene: TRBJ2-1; D gene: .; clone size: .; CDR3 protein: CASSVGSGYNEQFF; CDR3 DNA: TGTGCCAGCAGCGTAGGATCCGGGTACAATGAGCAGTTCTTC
CDR3 length: 16; V gene: TRBV24-1; J gene: TRBJ2-1; D gene: TRBD1; clone size: .; CDR3 protein: CATSDSRTGLGNEQFF; CDR3 DNA: TGTGCCACCAGTGATTCCAGGACAGGCCTAGGGAATGAGCAGTTCTTC
CDR3 length: 15; V gene: TRBV20-1; J gene: TRBJ1-1; D gene: .; clone size: .; CDR3 protein: CSARDERHLNTEAFF; CDR3 DNA: TGCAGTGCTAGAGATGAGCGGCACTTGAACACTGAAGCTTTCTTT
CDR3 length: 15; V gene: TRBV7-9; J gene: TRBJ2-1; D gene: .; clone size: few; CDR3 protein: CASSSLASSYNEQFF; CDR3 DNA: TGTGCCAGCAGCTCATTAGCGAGCTCCTACAATGAGCAGTTCTTC